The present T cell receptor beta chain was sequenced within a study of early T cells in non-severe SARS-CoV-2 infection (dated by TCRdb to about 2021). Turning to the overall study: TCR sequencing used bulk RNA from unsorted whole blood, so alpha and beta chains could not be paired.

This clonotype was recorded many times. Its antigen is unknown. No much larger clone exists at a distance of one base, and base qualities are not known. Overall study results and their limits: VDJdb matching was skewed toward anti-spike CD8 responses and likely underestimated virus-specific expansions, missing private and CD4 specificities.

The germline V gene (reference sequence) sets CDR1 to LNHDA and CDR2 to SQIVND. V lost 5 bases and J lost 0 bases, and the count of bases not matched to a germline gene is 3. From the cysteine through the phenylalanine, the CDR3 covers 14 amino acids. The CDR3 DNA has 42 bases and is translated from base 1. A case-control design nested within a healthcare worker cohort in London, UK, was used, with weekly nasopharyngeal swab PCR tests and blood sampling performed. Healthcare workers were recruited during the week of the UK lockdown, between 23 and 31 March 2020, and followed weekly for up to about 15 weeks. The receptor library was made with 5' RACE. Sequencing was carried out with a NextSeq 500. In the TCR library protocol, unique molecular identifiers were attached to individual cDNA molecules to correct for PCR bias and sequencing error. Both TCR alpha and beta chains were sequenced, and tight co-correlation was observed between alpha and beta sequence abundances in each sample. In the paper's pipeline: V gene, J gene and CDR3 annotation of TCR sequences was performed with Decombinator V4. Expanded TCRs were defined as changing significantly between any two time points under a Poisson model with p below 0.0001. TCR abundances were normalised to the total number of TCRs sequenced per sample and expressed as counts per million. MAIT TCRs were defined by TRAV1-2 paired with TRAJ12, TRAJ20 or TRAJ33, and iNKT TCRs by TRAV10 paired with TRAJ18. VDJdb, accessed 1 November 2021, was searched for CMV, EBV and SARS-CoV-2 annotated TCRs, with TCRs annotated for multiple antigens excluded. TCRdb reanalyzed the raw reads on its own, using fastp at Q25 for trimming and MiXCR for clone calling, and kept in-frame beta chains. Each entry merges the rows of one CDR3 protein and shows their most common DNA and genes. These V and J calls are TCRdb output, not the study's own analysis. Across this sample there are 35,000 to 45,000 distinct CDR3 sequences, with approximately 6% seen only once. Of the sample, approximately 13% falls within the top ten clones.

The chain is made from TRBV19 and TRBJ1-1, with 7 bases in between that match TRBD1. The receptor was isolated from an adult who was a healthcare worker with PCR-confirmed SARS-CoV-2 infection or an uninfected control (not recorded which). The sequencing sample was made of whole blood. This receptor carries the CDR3 CASSPGQLNTEAFF. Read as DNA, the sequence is TGTGCCAGTAGTCCGGGACAGTTGAACACTGAAGCTTTCTTT.